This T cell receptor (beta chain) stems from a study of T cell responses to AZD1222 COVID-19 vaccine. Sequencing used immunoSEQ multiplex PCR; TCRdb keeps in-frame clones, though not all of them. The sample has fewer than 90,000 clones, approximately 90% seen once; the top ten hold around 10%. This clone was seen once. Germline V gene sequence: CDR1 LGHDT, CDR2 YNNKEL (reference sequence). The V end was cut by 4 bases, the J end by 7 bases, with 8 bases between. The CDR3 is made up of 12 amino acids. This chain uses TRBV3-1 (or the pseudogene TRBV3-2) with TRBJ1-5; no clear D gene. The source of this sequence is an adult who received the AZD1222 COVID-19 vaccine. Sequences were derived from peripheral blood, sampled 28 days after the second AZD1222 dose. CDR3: CASSLPGQPQHF. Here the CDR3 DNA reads TGTGCCAGCAGCCTCCCTGGGCAGCCCCAGCATTTT.